These T cell receptor beta chains were read from a single sample in a study of blood T cell repertoires in COVID-19. Only in-frame clones appear in the TCRdb table, and some are missing; sequencing was by immunoSEQ multiplex PCR. Of 85,000 to 110,000 clones in the sample, roughly 84% were seen once. Sequencing was carried out using peripheral blood. These receptors came from a human donor in a cohort sampled during active COVID-19. Each CDR3 is given with its conserved first and last residue. A D gene is named only where the DNA matches it firmly. Clone size, where shown, is once, few, many, or a class for clones that have expanded.

NA	TRBV5-6	TRBJ2-3	NA	TGTGCCAGCAGCTTGGCGGGGACAGATACGCAGTATTTT	CASSLAGTDTQYF
NA	TRBV7-9	TRBJ2-2	NA	TGTGCCAGCAGCTCAAACCCCCAGGGGTCAGGGGGGAATACCGGGGAGCTGTTTTTT	CASSSNPQGSGGNTGELFF
once	TRBV7-3	TRBJ2-5	NA	TGTGCCAGCAGCTTAACGCCGAGGGAGACCCAGTACTTC	CASSLTPRETQYF
NA	TRBV9	TRBJ1-6	NA	TGTGCCAGCAGCGCCCTGGGGACATACGATTCACCCCTCCACTTT	CASSALGTYDSPLHF
NA	TRBV5-6	TRBJ2-7	NA	TGTGCCAGCAGCTTGGGGGGTAGCGTTACCTACGAGCAGTACTTC	CASSLGGSVTYEQYF
NA	TRBV18	TRBJ2-6	TRBD1	TGTGCCAGCTCCCGACCACGTCCAGGGGGTTCTGGGGCCAACGTCCTGACTTTC	CASSRPRPGGSGANVLTF
NA	TRBV19	TRBJ1-1	NA	TGTGCCAGTAGTATAGGTGGGGTTGGAGGGAACACTGAAGCTTTCTTT	CASSIGGVGGNTEAFF
NA	TRBV5-1	TRBJ2-2	TRBD1	TGCGCCAGCAGCTTTCAGGGGGCTAACACCGGGGAGCTGTTTTTT	CASSFQGANTGELFF
NA	TRBV30	TRBJ1-3	NA	TGTGCCTGGACACGAGGAGGGTCGGGAAACACCATATATTTT	CAWTRGGSGNTIYF
few	TRBV19	TRBJ2-7	NA	TGTGCCAGTAGTCTGGAGCCAGGGGACGAGCAGTACTTC	CASSLEPGDEQYF
NA	TRBV18	TRBJ2-3	TRBD2	TGTGCCAGCCACGCGGCCCAGCGGGGGGCGACAGATACGCAGTATTTT	CASHAAQRGATDTQYF
NA	TRBV5-1	TRBJ1-5	NA	TGCGCCAGCAGCTTGGGGGAGCATAGCAATCAGCCCCAGCATTTT	CASSLGEHSNQPQHF
NA	TRBV3-1/TRBV3-2	TRBJ2-7	TRBD2	TGTGCCAGCAGCCAAGGTCTGTCTAGCCGGGGGGACGAGCAGTACTTC	CASSQGLSSRGDEQYF
NA	TRBV3-1/TRBV3-2	TRBJ1-4	TRBD1	TGTGCCAGCAGCCAAGGGACAGGGATGTTTGAAAAACTGTTTTTT	CASSQGTGMFEKLFF
NA	TRBV4-2	TRBJ2-2	TRBD1	TGTGCCAGCAGCCGGCGACAGGGGGACACCGGGGAGCTGTTTTTT	CASSRRQGDTGELFF
NA	TRBV5-1	TRBJ2-1	TRBD1	TGCGCCAGCAGCTTGGCGGGACAGGGGAGCTACAATGAGCAGTTCTTC	CASSLAGQGSYNEQFF
once	TRBV2	TRBJ2-2	NA	TGTGCCAGCAGTGATTTAGCGCCGAACACCGGGGAGCTGTTTTTT	CASSDLAPNTGELFF
NA	TRBV10-1	TRBJ2-3	TRBD1	TGCGCCAGCGGTGACAGGGATGAAGCAGATACGCAGTATTTT	CASGDRDEADTQYF
NA	TRBV15	TRBJ1-1	NA	TGTGCCACCAGCCTTGGATCATCGGGGGCTGAAGCTTTCTTT	CATSLGSSGAEAFF
NA	TRBV11-1	TRBJ2-1	NA	TGTGCCAGCAGCCCGCCCGGGTTCAATGAGCAGTTCTTC	CASSPPGFNEQFF
NA	TRBV19	TRBJ1-2	TRBD1	TGTGCCAGTAGTATGGACACAGGGGGCGGCTATGGCTACACCTTC	CASSMDTGGGYGYTF
NA	TRBV5-1	TRBJ1-2	TRBD1	TGCGCCAGCAGCCCAGGACAGGGGTCTTCTAACTATGGCTACACCTTC	CASSPGQGSSNYGYTF
NA	TRBV7-9	TRBJ2-4	TRBD1	TGTGCCAGCAGCTTAGCAGACTGGACAGGCGGTGGGGGCATTCAGTACTTC	CASSLADWTGGGGIQYF
NA	TRBV9	TRBJ1-2	NA	TGTGCCAGCAGCGTCGAGGACTACAGATCTTATGGCTACACCTTC	CASSVEDYRSYGYTF
NA	TRBV19	TRBJ2-1	NA	TGTGCCAGTAGTATAGGGGGAACTAGCTCCCCGGAGCAGTTCTTC	CASSIGGTSSPEQFF
few	TRBV6-5	TRBJ1-4	TRBD1	TGTGCCAGCAAGACAGGGGGCGCCGGGGAAAAACTGTTTTTT	CASKTGGAGEKLFF
NA	TRBV5-1	TRBJ2-2	TRBD2	TGCGCCAGCAGCTCAGGACTAGCTCCGAACACCGGGGAGCTGTTTTTT	CASSSGLAPNTGELFF
NA	TRBV5-5	TRBJ2-7	TRBD2	TGTGCCAGCAGCTCCCCGGGACTAGCGGGATCTGTTGCCCACGAGCAGTACTTC	CASSSPGLAGSVAHEQYF
NA	TRBV10-3	TRBJ1-1	TRBD1	TGTGCCATCAGGGCCGGGACAGGGGCCACCTTGGGGGCTTTCTTT	CAIRAGTGATLGAFF
once	TRBV5-1	TRBJ1-4	NA	TGCGCCAGCAGCCAGGACCCAGGGGATGAAAAACTGTTTTTT	CASSQDPGDEKLFF
once	TRBV6-5	TRBJ1-1	NA	TGTGCCAGCAGGGTTACAGGGTCCGCTGAAGCTTTCTTT	CASRVTGSAEAFF
NA	TRBV6-5	TRBJ2-5	NA	TGTGCCAGCAGGGAGACAGGGAGGGAGACCCAGTACTTC	CASRETGRETQYF
NA	TRBV5-8	TRBJ1-4	NA	TGTGCCAGCAGCCGGGGGGGTTTTGAAAAACTGTTTTTT	CASSRGGFEKLFF
NA	TRBV29-1	TRBJ2-1	TRBD2	TGCAGCGTTGAAGAGGTGGTTAGCGGGGGAGGGCAGTTCTTC	CSVEEVVSGGGQFF
few	TRBV7-8	TRBJ1-1	NA	TGTGCCAGCAGCTTATTCGCAGAAACTGAAGCTTTCTTT	CASSLFAETEAFF
NA	TRBV4-3	TRBJ2-7	TRBD1	TGCGCCAGCAGCCAACTTACCGGGACAGGGAAACACGAGCAGTACTTC	CASSQLTGTGKHEQYF